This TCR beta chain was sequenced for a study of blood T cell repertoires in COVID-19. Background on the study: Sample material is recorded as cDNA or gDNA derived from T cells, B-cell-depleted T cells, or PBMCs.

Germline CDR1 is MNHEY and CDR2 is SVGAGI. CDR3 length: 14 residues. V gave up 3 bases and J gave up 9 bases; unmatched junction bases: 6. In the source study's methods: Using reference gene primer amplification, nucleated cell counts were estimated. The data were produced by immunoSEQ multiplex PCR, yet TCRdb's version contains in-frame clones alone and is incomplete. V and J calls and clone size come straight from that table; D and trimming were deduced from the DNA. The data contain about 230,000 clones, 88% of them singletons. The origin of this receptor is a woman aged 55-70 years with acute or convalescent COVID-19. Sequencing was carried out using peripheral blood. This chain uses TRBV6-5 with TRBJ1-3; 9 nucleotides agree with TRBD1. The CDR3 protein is CASSYWTGVGTIYF. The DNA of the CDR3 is TGTGCCAGCAGTTATTGGACAGGGGTTGGCACCATATATTTT.